This TCR beta chain was sequenced for a study of control samples from healthy donors and cancer patients. This table comes from immunoSEQ multiplex PCR, and its TCRdb copy is limited to in-frame clones, with some not included. The table records 75,000 or so clones, roughly 89% of them present only once. Sequencing input: PBMCs. The sequence was collected from a man aged 60-69 years with colorectal cancer.

The CDR3: CASSQEGSYGYTF. The CDR3, as DNA: TGCGCCAGCAGCCAAGAAGGGTCCTATGGCTACACCTTC. The rearrangement links TRBV4-3 to TRBJ1-2; no reliable D call. CDR3 length: 13 amino acids. Trimming took off 0 bases at V and 4 bases at J, with 6 bases between the two ends. Germline V gene sequence: CDR1 LGHNA, CDR2 YSLEER.